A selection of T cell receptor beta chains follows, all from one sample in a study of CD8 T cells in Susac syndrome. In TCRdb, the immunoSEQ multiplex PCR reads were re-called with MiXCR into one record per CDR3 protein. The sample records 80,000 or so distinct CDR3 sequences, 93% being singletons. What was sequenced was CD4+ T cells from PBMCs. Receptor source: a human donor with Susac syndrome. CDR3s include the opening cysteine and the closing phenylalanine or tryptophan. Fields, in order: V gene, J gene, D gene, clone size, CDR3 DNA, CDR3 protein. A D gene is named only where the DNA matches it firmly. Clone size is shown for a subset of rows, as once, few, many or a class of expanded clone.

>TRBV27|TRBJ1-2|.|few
TGTGCCAGCAGTGGGGGCAGTAACCTCTATGGCTACACCTTC
CASSGGSNLYGYTF
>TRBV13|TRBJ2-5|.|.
TGTGCCAGCAGCACCCGAGACGCCGATACCCAGTACTTC
CASSTRDADTQYF
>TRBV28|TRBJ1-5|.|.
TGTGCCAGCAATCCCCCTCCCCGATTTAGCAATCAGCCCCAGCATTTT
CASNPPPRFSNQPQHF
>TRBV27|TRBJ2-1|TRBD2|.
TGTGCCAGCAGTGATTCGGGACTAGCTACACTCAGGGAGCAGTTCTTC
CASSDSGLATLREQFF
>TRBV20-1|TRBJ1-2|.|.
TGCAATGCTGGGACATCCAACTATGGCTACACCTTC
CNAGTSNYGYTF
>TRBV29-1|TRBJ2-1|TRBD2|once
TGCAGCGTTAGGACTAGCGGGGGCTCCTACAATGAGCAGTTCTTC
CSVRTSGGSYNEQFF
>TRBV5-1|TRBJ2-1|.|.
TGCGCCAGCAGCTTGGGTCTAGCGCAGTTCAATGAGCAGTTCTTC
CASSLGLAQFNEQFF
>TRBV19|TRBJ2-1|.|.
TGTGCCAGTAGTATAAAGGGCCCCCTGGTTATCGGTGAGCAGTTCTTC
CASSIKGPLVIGEQFF
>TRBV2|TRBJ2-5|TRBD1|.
TGTGCCAGCAGTCAGACAGGGGGAGGCACGAGGACCCAGTACTTC
CASSQTGGGTRTQYF
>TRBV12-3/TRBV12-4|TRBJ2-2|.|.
TGTGCCAGCAGTGCTACGAACACCGGGGAGCTGTTTTTT
CASSATNTGELFF
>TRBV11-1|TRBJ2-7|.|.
TGTGCCAGCAGCGTCCTAGGTGGGGCGAGCTCCTACGAGCAGTACTTC
CASSVLGGASSYEQYF
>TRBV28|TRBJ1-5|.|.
TGTGCCAGCAGTTCCAGTTTAGGCAATCAGCCCCAGCATTTT
CASSSSLGNQPQHF
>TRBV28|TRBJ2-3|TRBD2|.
TGTGCCAGCAGTTACACTAGCGGCACAGATACGCAGTATTTT
CASSYTSGTDTQYF
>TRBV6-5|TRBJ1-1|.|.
TGTGCCAGCATTGGCAGGCATGAAGCTTTCTTT
CASIGRHEAFF
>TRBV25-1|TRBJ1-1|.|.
TGTGCCAGCATCGGGGGAATGAACACTGAAGCTTTCTTT
CASIGGMNTEAFF
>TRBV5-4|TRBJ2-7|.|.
TGTGCCAGCAGCAGACCGAAGGGAGGGGGTTTCTCCTACGAGCAGTACTTC
CASSRPKGGGFSYEQYF
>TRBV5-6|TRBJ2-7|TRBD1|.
TGTGCCAGCAGCTCTCCGGGACAGTTTACCTACGAGCAGTACTTC
CASSSPGQFTYEQYF
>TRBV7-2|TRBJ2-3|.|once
TGTGCCAGCAGCTTAGTGTGGACAGATACGCAGTATTTT
CASSLVWTDTQYF
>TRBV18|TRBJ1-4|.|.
TGTGCCAGCTCACCCCAGGGGTTACTGGGGAATGAAAAACTGTTTTTT
CASSPQGLLGNEKLFF
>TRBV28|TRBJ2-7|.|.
TGTGCCAGCACTCCTTTGGGGAGCTCCTACGAGCAGTACTTC
CASTPLGSSYEQYF
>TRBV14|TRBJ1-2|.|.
TGTGCCAGCAGCTCCGACAGAGTTGGCTACACCTTC
CASSSDRVGYTF
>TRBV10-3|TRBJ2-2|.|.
TGTGCCACCTCTGGACAGTCGAACACCGGGGAGCTGTTTTTT
CATSGQSNTGELFF
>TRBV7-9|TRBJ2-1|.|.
TGTGCCAGCAGCTTAGCGACTAGTATTTTCGTCAATGAGCAGTTCTTC
CASSLATSIFVNEQFF
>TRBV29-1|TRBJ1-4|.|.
TGCAGCGTTGTATCTACGGATGAAAAACTGTTTTTT
CSVVSTDEKLFF
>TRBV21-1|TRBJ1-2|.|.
TGTGCCAGCAGCGGTACGGTCAAGGGCTACACCTTC
CASSGTVKGYTF
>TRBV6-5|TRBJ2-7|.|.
TGTGCCAGCAGTTACTCAACAACTCCCTACCACGAGCAGTACTTC
CASSYSTTPYHEQYF
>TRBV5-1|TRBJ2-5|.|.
TGCGCCAGCAGCTTGGGGCTTAGCTCAGGGGAGACCCAGTACTTC
CASSLGLSSGETQYF
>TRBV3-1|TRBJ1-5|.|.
TGTGCCAGCAGCCAAAGGGGACTACGCAAGCCCCAGCATTTT
CASSQRGLRKPQHF
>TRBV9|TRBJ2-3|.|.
TGTGCCAGCAGCGTAGAACCTAGCACAGATACGCAGTATTTT
CASSVEPSTDTQYF
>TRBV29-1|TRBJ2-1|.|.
TGCAGCGTTCATGGCATTGGTAGAGGAACGAACAATGAGCAGTTCTTC
CSVHGIGRGTNNEQFF
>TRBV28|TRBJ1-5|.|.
TGTGCCAGCAGTTTATGGGCCCCTCCGAATCAGCCCCAGCATTTT
CASSLWAPPNQPQHF
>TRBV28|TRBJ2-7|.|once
TGTGCCAGCCCTAGCTCCTACGAGCAGTACTTC
CASPSSYEQYF
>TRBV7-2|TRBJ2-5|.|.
TGTGCCAGCAGCTTAGCTGGGCTGGGTGAGACCCAGTACTTC
CASSLAGLGETQYF
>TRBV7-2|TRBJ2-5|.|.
TGTGCCAGCAGCTTAGGAAGGACGGCAACCCAAGAGACCCAGTACTTC
CASSLGRTATQETQYF
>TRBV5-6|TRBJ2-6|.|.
TGTGCCAGCAGCCCGATTGTTGGGGGAAGCTCTGGGGCCAACGTCCTGACTTTC
CASSPIVGGSSGANVLTF
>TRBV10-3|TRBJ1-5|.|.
TGTGCCATCAACAAAGAGTCCGGGCAGCCCCAGCATTTT
CAINKESGQPQHF
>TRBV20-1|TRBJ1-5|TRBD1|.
TGCAGTGCTAGATGGGGACAGGGTCCCAAGGAGCCCCAGCATTTT
CSARWGQGPKEPQHF
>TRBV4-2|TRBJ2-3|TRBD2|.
TGTGCCAGCAGCCAAGGGCGGGGGTTCACAGATACGCAGTATTTT
CASSQGRGFTDTQYF
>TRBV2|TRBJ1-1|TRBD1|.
TGTGCCAGCAGGCGGACAGGGGGCTCCTCGAACACTGAAGCTTTCTTT
CASRRTGGSSNTEAFF
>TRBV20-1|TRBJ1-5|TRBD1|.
TGCAGTGCTTGGCCGAGGGGGCGCGATCAGCCCCAGCATTTT
CSAWPRGRDQPQHF
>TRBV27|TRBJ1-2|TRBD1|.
TGTGCCAGCAGTACCAGGACAGGGAACTATGGCTACACCTTC
CASSTRTGNYGYTF
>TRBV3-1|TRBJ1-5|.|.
TGTGCCAGCAGCCAAGGCCAAATCAGCAATCAGCCCCAGCATTTT
CASSQGQISNQPQHF
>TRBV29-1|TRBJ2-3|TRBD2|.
TGCAGCGTGGTCCTAGCGGGTACAGATACGCAGTATTTT
CSVVLAGTDTQYF
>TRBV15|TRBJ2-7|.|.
TGTGCCACCAGCTCGATAAGGCTCGACGAGCAGTACTTC
CATSSIRLDEQYF
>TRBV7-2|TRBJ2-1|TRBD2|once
TGTGCCAGCAGCTTAGCCGGGATGGCTAGCGGGAGTAATGAGCAGTTCTTC
CASSLAGMASGSNEQFF